This TCR beta chain comes out of a study of response to subunit inactivated influenza vaccine. TCRdb re-called the RT-PCR reads through MiXCR, storing one row per CDR3 protein. The profile shows some 570,000 distinct CDR3 sequences, 11% of them singletons. This sample also appeared in a second study, on T cells expressing NK-cell markers. That paper notes: With UMIs, 5'RACE template switching was used to make TCR beta cDNA. Dominant NKG2C+ clonotype frequencies of roughly 1.0-8% of CD8+ T cells were measured in more than 5 donors. Whether the expanded NKG2C+ T cell clones recognized HCMV remained unclear.

The TCR was taken from a man in his fifties who received an inactivated influenza vaccine. The sample consisted of PBMCs from blood, taken on the day of vaccination.

CDR3 in amino acids: CASSLMVRYSNQPQHF. The CDR3 nucleotides are TGTGCCAGCAGCTTAATGGTTAGATATAGCAATCAGCCCCAGCATTTT. The V gene is TRBV7-8, the J gene TRBJ1-5; D is unresolved. The V end lost 2 bases, the J end lost 0 bases, and 11 bases lay between the germline ends. Germline loops: CDR1 SGHVS, CDR2 FQNEAQ. CDR3 length equals 16 residues.